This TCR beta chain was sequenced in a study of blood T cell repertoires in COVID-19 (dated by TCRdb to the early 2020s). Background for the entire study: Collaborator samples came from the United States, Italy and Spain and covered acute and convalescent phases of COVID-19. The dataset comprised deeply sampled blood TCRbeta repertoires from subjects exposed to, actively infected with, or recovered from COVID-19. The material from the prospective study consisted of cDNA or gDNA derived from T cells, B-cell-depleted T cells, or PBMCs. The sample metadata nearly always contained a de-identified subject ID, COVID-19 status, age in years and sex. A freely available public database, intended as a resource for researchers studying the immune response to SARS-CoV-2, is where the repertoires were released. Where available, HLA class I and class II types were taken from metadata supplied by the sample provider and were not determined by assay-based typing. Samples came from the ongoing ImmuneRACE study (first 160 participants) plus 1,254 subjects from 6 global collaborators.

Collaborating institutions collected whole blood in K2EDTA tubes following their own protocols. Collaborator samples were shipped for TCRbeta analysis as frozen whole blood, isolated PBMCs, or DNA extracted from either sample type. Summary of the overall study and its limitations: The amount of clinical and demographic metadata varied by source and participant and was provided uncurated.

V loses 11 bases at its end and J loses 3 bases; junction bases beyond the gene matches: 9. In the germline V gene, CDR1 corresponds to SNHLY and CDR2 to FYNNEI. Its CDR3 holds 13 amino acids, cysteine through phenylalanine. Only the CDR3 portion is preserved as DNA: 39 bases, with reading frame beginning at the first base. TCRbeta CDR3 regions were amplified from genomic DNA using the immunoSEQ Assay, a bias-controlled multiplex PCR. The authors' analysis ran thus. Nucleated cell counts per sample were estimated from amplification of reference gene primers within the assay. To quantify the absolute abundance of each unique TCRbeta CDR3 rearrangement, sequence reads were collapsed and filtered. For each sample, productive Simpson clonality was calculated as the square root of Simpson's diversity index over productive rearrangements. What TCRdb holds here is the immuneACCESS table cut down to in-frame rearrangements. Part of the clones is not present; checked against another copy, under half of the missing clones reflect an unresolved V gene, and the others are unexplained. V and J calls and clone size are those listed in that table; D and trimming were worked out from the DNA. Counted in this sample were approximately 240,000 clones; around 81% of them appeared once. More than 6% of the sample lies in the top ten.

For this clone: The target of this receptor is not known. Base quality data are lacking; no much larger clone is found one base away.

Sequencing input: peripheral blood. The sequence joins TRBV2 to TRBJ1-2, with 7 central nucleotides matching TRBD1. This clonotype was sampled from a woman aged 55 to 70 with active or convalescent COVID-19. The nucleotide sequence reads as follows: TGTGCCGGACATAGGGGGCAGGACTATGGCTACACCTTC. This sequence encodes CAGHRGQDYGYTF.